One sample yielded the 3 T cell receptor beta chains listed below, sequenced in a study of cytomegalovirus exposure and HLA in healthy donors. The PCR employed 60 Vbeta primers together with 13 Jbeta primers. The table came from immunoSEQ multiplex PCR; TCRdb's copy has only in-frame clones and leaves some out. The sample has 160,000 or so clones, roughly three quarters seen once. Material: PBMCs. The receptor set was obtained from a man in his late teens or twenties in good health and CMV-seropositive.

The gene calls are TRBV7-2 and TRBJ2-3, with D possibly TRBD1 on 5 matching bases. Looked up from germline, CDR1 is SGHTA and CDR2 is FQGNSA. The CDR3 spans 14 residues. V was cut by 4 bases and J by 1 base, with 9 bases left in between. CDR3 bases: TGTGCCAGCAGCTCGATAGGGGGCACAGATACGCAGTATTTT. This sequence encodes CASSSIGGTDTQYF. The entire variable domain, with the rest obtained from reference TRBV7-2 and TRBJ2-3, is as follows: GAGVSQSPSNKVTEKGKDVELRCDPISGHTALYWYRQSLGQGLEFLIYFQGNSAPDKSGLPSDRFSAERTGGSVSTLTIQRTQQEDSAVYLCASSSIGGTDTQYFGPGTRLTVL.

V gene TRBV19 combines with J gene TRBJ1-6; 7 nucleotides line up with TRBD1. With 5 bases clipped from V and 6 bases from J, the junction kept 4 bases outside the gene matches. Germline CDR1 reads LNHDA; CDR2 reads SQIVND (reference sequence). The CDR3 consists of 14 residues. The CDR3 DNA is TGTGCCAGTAGTCTGACAGGGTTTAATTCACCCCTCCACTTT. Translated: CASSLTGFNSPLHF.

This sequence joins TRBV9 and TRBJ2-7; 9 positions match TRBD2. The V gene end was trimmed by 0 bases and the J gene end by 1 base; junction bases not matched to a gene: 17. CDR1 is SGDLS, CDR2 YYNGEE, per germline. This CDR3 is 20 amino acids long. This chain's CDR3 is CASSVVGSRRTTSGSYEQYF. CDR3 in DNA: TGTGCCAGCAGCGTAGTGGGGTCCCGCAGGACGACTAGCGGATCCTACGAGCAGTACTTC.